The clone carrying this T cell receptor (beta chain) was counted at least ten times. After removal of 6 bases from V and 9 bases from J, the junction contained 16 bases not matched to a gene. The germline gives CDR1 DFQATT, CDR2 SNEGSKA (reference sequence). This CDR3 is 14 amino acids long. TCRdb called the RT-PCR reads again in MiXCR, with one record for every CDR3 protein. The table has 500,000 to 600,000 distinct CDR3 sequences, 16% seen once; the top ten hold 3%. The record originates from a study of response to subunit inactivated influenza vaccine. Sequenced material: CD4+ T cells sorted from PBMCs, taken less than 30 months after vaccination. The receptor comes from a man between 50 and 75 years old who received an inactivated influenza vaccine. The genes are TRBV20-1 and TRBJ2-7; 8 bases line up with TRBD1. The DNA for the CDR3 is TGCAGTGCCCTTGGACAGGGTGGAGGGCAAGGGCAGTACTTC. Translation: CSALGQGGGQGQYF.